Listed below are T cell receptor beta chains from one sample, sequenced in a study of T cells in Graves' hyperthyroidism and ophthalmopathy. TCRdb itself ran the multiplex PCR reads through MiXCR, one entry per CDR3 protein. The repertoire has around 250,000 distinct CDR3 sequences, approximately 14% of them found once; the top ten carry 10% to 15%. Specimen: blood. The receptors here all came from a woman in her forties with Graves' hyperthyroidism that later progressed to Graves' ophthalmopathy. CDR3s include the opening cysteine and the closing phenylalanine or tryptophan. A D gene is named only where the DNA matches it firmly. Clone size, where shown, is once, few, many, or a class for clones that have expanded.

>TRBV6-1|13|TRBJ2-5|-|few
CASTVGYQETQYF
TGTGCCAGCACGGTAGGGTACCAAGAGACCCAGTACTTC
>TRBV5-1|15|TRBJ2-7|-|many
CASSKSPGDSYEQYF
TGCGCCAGCAGTAAATCGCCGGGGGACTCCTACGAGCAGTACTTC
>TRBV28|15|TRBJ1-5|-|-
CASSSRGGHNQPQHF
TGTGCCAGCAGTTCGAGGGGGGGACACAATCAGCCCCAGCATTTT
>TRBV20-1|12|TRBJ2-7|TRBD1|few
CSATGQIHEQYF
TGCAGTGCTACGGGACAGATCCACGAGCAGTACTTC
>TRBV6-1|15|TRBJ1-1|TRBD1|-
CASGRPGQQNTEAFF
TGTGCCAGCGGGCGCCCGGGACAGCAGAACACTGAAGCTTTCTTT
>TRBV6-5|17|TRBJ2-1|TRBD2|-
CASSYGVAGSSYNEQFF
TGTGCCAGCAGTTACGGGGTAGCGGGCTCCTCCTACAATGAGCAGTTCTTC
>TRBV7-9|13|TRBJ1-2|-|once
CASSLMGNYGYTF
TGTGCCAGCAGCTTAATGGGGAACTATGGCTACACCTTC
>TRBV11-2|12|TRBJ2-7|-|many
CASSPFTGEQYF
TGTGCCAGCAGCCCATTCACGGGGGAGCAGTACTTC
>TRBV11-2|15|TRBJ2-1|-|many
CASSLLPPGDNEQFF
TGTGCCAGCAGCTTACTCCCCCCAGGAGACAATGAGCAGTTCTTC
>TRBV6-1|17|TRBJ1-2|-|many
CASSPRRIMRGGYGYTF
TGTGCCAGCAGTCCAAGGAGGATAATGCGGGGGGGCTATGGCTACACCTTC
>TRBV30|17|TRBJ1-2|-|many
CAWSVWAVVAGSYGYTF
TGTGCCTGGAGTGTATGGGCGGTGGTTGCAGGGAGCTATGGCTACACCTTC
>TRBV5-1|15|TRBJ2-5|TRBD2|few
CASSTSGRAVETQYF
TGCGCCAGCAGCACTAGCGGGAGGGCCGTGGAGACCCAGTACTTC
>TRBV12-3/TRBV12-4|14|TRBJ1-5|-|many
CASRSDNSNQPQHF
TGTGCCAGCAGGTCAGACAATAGCAATCAGCCCCAGCATTTT
>TRBV6-2/TRBV6-3|13|TRBJ1-2|-|-
CASTVTVGYGYTF
TGTGCCAGCACCGTGACAGTAGGCTATGGCTACACCTTC
>TRBV20-1|16|TRBJ1-6|-|many
CSARDRDLGRNSPLHF
TGCAGTGCTAGAGACCGGGACCTCGGGCGGAATTCACCCCTCCACTTT
>TRBV5-4|12|TRBJ2-1|-|-
CASSSTGYEQFF
TGTGCCAGCAGCAGTACAGGCTATGAGCAGTTCTTC
>TRBV18|15|TRBJ1-3|-|-
CASSPSEEAGNTIYF
TGTGCCAGCTCACCATCCGAGGAAGCTGGAAACACCATATATTTT
>TRBV27|15|TRBJ2-1|-|many
CASKRGGRIPNEQFF
TGTGCCAGCAAAAGGGGGGGGAGAATACCCAATGAGCAGTTCTTC
>TRBV28|13|TRBJ2-3|TRBD2|many
CASRWEGADTQYF
TGTGCCAGCAGATGGGAGGGCGCAGATACGCAGTATTTT
>TRBV28|14|TRBJ2-1|-|many
CASSLAGPYNEQFF
TGTGCCAGCAGTTTAGCGGGACCCTACAATGAGCAGTTCTTC
>TRBV6-6|14|TRBJ1-5|-|many
CASSYGVGDQPQHF
TGTGCCAGCAGTTACGGGGTTGGGGATCAGCCCCAGCATTTT
>TRBV19|14|TRBJ1-1|-|many
CASSLIGRRLKAFF
TGTGCCAGTAGTTTGATCGGACGGAGACTAAAAGCTTTCTTT
>TRBV20-1|15|TRBJ2-5|-|many
CSAPRSQGTEETQYF
TGCAGTGCTCCACGTTCCCAGGGGACTGAAGAGACCCAGTACTTC
>TRBV30|16|TRBJ2-1|-|many
CAWSGQGGAAYNEQFF
TGTGCCTGGAGCGGACAGGGAGGGGCCGCTTACAATGAGCAGTTCTTC
>TRBV27|16|TRBJ2-5|-|many
CASSPIGSLGEMTQYF
TGTGCCAGCAGTCCCATAGGTTCGTTAGGTGAGATGACCCAGTACTTC
>TRBV7-3|16|TRBJ2-3|-|few
CASSLGAARRTDTQYF
TGTGCCAGCAGCTTAGGCGCGGCGAGACGGACAGATACGCAGTATTTT
>TRBV11-2|13|TRBJ2-5|-|many
CASSRIVEETQYF
TGTGCCAGCAGCCGTATCGTGGAAGAGACCCAGTACTTC
>TRBV12-3/TRBV12-4|17|TRBJ2-1|-|many
CASSPWGERLASSSMFF
TGTGCCAGCAGCCCGTGGGGGGAGAGGCTAGCGAGCAGCAGTATGTTCTTC